The rows below give T cell receptor beta chains drawn from one sample of a study of T cell repertoires in cytomegalovirus infection. Their recognized antigens are unknown. TCRdb processed the reads anew with MiXCR; each CDR3 protein has one entry. The sample includes about 71,000 distinct CDR3 sequences, more than 20% of them seen just once. The sample in question was CD8+ T cells from cultured PBMCs, obtained from culture after CMV antigen stimulation. The receptor source for this set is a human donor in good health (CMV status not recorded). Some clones in this sample may be carry-over from other donors' samples. The CDR3 runs from the conserved cysteine through the conserved F or W. Each record gives: D gene, J gene, clone size, V gene, CDR3 DNA, CDR3 protein. The D gene is left open where the match is weak. Only part of the rows carry a size: once, few, many, or a class if the clone is expanded.

>NA|TRBJ1-3|NA|TRBV6-5
TGTGCCAGCAGTTACTCAACGGAGGGGTCTGGAAACACCATATATTTT
CASSYSTEGSGNTIYF
>TRBD1|TRBJ2-1|NA|TRBV7-9
TGTGCCAGCAGCTTAGGTACAGGGGGTTACGATGAGCAGTTCTTC
CASSLGTGGYDEQFF
>TRBD1|TRBJ1-5|few|TRBV19
TGTGCCTCAGGTCCTCAGGGGGATCAGCCCCAGCATTTT
CASGPQGDQPQHF
>TRBD1|TRBJ2-3|few|TRBV5-1
TGCGCCAGCAGCTTGGAGGGGGCCCAAACAGATACGCAGTATTTT
CASSLEGAQTDTQYF
>NA|TRBJ2-3|NA|TRBV6-6
TGTGCCAGCAGTTACTTGGCGGGGACTAGCACAGATACGCAGTATTTT
CASSYLAGTSTDTQYF
>NA|TRBJ1-5|few|TRBV4-1
TGCGCCAGCAGCCAGGACCGTGCAGATCAGCCCCAGCATTTT
CASSQDRADQPQHF
>TRBD1|TRBJ2-7|few|TRBV11-2
TGTGCCAGCAGCCTGAGGGACAGGGCGAGCTCCTACGAGCAGTACTTC
CASSLRDRASSYEQYF
>TRBD1|TRBJ2-7|NA|TRBV7-2
TGTGCCAGCAGCGGAGGGGACAGGTCCTACGAGCAGTACTTC
CASSGGDRSYEQYF
>NA|TRBJ2-1|few|TRBV7-2
TGTGCCAGCAGCCCCTCGACGGGTAAGCAGTTCTTC
CASSPSTGKQFF
>NA|TRBJ1-1|NA|TRBV19
TGTGCCAGTAGCCTCCAGGGCCTTGAAGCTTTCTTT
CASSLQGLEAFF
>NA|TRBJ2-1|NA|TRBV27
TGTGCCAGCTCGTGGGGGACCTCCTACAATGAGCAGTTCTTC
CASSWGTSYNEQFF
>NA|TRBJ1-2|NA|TRBV7-2
TGTGCCAGCAGCTGGGGAACGACTGATGGCTACACCTTC
CASSWGTTDGYTF
>NA|TRBJ2-7|few|TRBV11-2
TGTGCCAGCAGCTTGACTCCCTACGAGCAGTACTTC
CASSLTPYEQYF
>TRBD1|TRBJ2-1|NA|TRBV7-9
TGTGCCAGCAGCTTGGGACAGGCTGAGCAGTTCTTC
CASSLGQAEQFF
>TRBD1|TRBJ2-1|NA|TRBV11-3
TGTGCCAGCAGCTTAGACCAGTGTTTGAGGGGGCCCTCCTACAATGAGCAGTTCTTC
CASSLDQCLRGPSYNEQFF
>NA|TRBJ1-5|few|TRBV7-6
TGTGCCAGCAGCTTAGAGGGCGGGGAAGACCAGCCCCAGCATTTT
CASSLEGGEDQPQHF
>NA|TRBJ2-5|few|TRBV6-1
TGTGCCAGCAGTGAAGGACAGTTCCAAGAGACCCAGTACTTC
CASSEGQFQETQYF
>NA|TRBJ1-5|few|TRBV7-9
TGTGCCAGCAGCCTCGGGACCACCAGCAATCAGCCCCAGCATTTT
CASSLGTTSNQPQHF
>NA|TRBJ2-1|NA|TRBV7-8
TGTGCCAGCAGCTTAACCGCTTACAATGAGCAGTTCTTC
CASSLTAYNEQFF
>NA|TRBJ1-1|NA|TRBV4-3
TGCGCCAGCAGCCTTGACAGTCACACTGAAGCTTTCTTT
CASSLDSHTEAFF
>NA|TRBJ2-7|few|TRBV4-1
TGCGCCAGCAGCCAAGAGACAAATACCTACGAGCAGTACTTC
CASSQETNTYEQYF
>TRBD1|TRBJ2-4|once|TRBV7-2
TGTGCCAGCAGCTTATTAGTGGTAGGACAGGGGTCCAAAAACAGGCAGTACTTC
CASSLLVVGQGSKNRQYF
>NA|TRBJ1-3|NA|TRBV7-6
TGTGCCAGCAGACCAGACAGCAACTCCGGAAACACCATATATTTT
CASRPDSNSGNTIYF
>NA|TRBJ1-4|NA|TRBV7-2
TGTGCCAGCAGCTCCAGGGACAACAGAAATGAAAAACTGTTTTTT
CASSSRDNRNEKLFF
>NA|TRBJ1-1|NA|TRBV4-3
TGCGCCAGCAGCCAAGGGGGTAGAACTGAAGCTTTCTTT
CASSQGGRTEAFF
>TRBD2|TRBJ2-7|few|TRBV27
TGTGCCAGCAGTCACTCGGGGGGGACAATCTACGAGCAGTACTTC
CASSHSGGTIYEQYF
>NA|TRBJ2-2|few|TRBV20-1
TGCAGTGCTAGATATCGGGGTATAGGACCGAGCACCGGGGAGCTGTTTTTT
CSARYRGIGPSTGELFF
>TRBD2|TRBJ2-1|NA|TRBV15
TGTGCCACCAGCCGCAAGACTAGCAACAATGAGCAGTTCTTC
CATSRKTSNNEQFF
>NA|TRBJ2-1|few|TRBV24-1
TGTGCCACCAGTGCCGATTACAATGAGCAGTTCTTC
CATSADYNEQFF